This entry features one T cell receptor beta chain sequence. Its matching antigen is unknown. The conserved phenylalanine or tryptophan is not found at the CDR3 terminus, so this likely reflects a read error. This sample is drawn from a study of blood T cells in healthy people across ages. CDR3 length: 17 residues. Germline V gene sequence: CDR1 MNHNS, CDR2 SASEGT. J lost 0 bases, V lost 1 base, and 5 bases had no gene match. Regarding the study as a whole: Comparison with aged donors showed that long-lived donors had more naive CD4+ cells and higher diversity.

For the second PCR, which ran for about 7 to 11 cycles, a sample-barcoded 5' primer and a J-beta primer mix were used. TCRdb re-derived calls from the 5' RACE reads in MiXCR, one entry per CDR3 protein. The sample includes approximately 700,000 distinct CDR3 sequences, about 32% seen only once; the top ten take 15%. The donors, healthy Caucasians from Russia, were aged roughly 6 to 90. The V and J genes are TRBV6-1 and TRBJ1-5; TRBD1 agrees at 8 bases. The source of this sequence is a woman aged 80 or over in good health. Material for sequencing was blood. The CDR3 bases are TGTGCCAGCAGTGAAGGCCCGGGGACAGGTAGCAATCAGCCCCAGCATGTT. Translating gives CASSEGPGTGSNQPQHV.